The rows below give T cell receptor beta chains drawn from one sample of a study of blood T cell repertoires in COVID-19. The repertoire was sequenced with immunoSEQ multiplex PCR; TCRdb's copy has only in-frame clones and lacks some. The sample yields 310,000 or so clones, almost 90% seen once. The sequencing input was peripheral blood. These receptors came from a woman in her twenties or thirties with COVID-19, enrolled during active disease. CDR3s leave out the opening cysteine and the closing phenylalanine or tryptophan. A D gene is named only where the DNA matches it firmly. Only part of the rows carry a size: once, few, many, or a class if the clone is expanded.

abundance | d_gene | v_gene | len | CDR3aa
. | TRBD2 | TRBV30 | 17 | AWSAPIGLAGGPTGELF
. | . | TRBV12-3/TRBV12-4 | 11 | ATRRSSTDTQY
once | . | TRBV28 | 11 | ASSLSGVTEAF
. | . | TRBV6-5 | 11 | ASTRTPNSPLH
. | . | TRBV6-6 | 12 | ASSQGLTTDTQY
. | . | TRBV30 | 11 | AWTGHGTDTQY
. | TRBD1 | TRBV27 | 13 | ASRGQGALRIKAF
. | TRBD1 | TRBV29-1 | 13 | SVEDLGQYPSGYT
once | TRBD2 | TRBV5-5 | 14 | ASSLVVAGTYNEQF
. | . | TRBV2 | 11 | ASSEHSQETQY
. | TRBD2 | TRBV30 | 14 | AWSVHVSGRKNEQF
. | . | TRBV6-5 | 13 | ATHPVRVVLVEQY
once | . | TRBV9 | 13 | ASSVATTRADTQY
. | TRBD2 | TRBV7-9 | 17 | ASTFSLTRGLAGRDEQF
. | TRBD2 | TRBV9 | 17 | ASSPHFGLAGNYAGELF
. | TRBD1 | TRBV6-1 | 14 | ASSEPGQGVNEKLF
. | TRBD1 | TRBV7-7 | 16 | ASSLLLRRDREDQPQH
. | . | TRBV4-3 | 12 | ASSQETSSREQF
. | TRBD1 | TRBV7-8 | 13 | ASSLGTGGNQPQH
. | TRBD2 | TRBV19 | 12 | ASSPSAGVGEQY
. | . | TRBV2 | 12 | ASSEGLNTGELF
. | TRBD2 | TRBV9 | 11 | ASNLAGGNEQF
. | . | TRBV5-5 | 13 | ASSPRTGGGNEQF
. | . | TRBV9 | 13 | ASSPRDYFGYGYT
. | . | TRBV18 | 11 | ASSPPGDTEAF
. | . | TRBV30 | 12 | AWRKERSADTQY